Below, 5 T cell receptor beta chains from the same sample are listed, as sequenced in a study of T cells after yellow fever vaccination. TCRdb recomputed calls from the 5' RACE reads with MiXCR, one row per CDR3 protein. The sample contains over 300,000 distinct CDR3 sequences, 4.1% of which appear only once. Sequences were derived from PBMCs, sampled 5 days after the yellow fever booster vaccination. The receptors derive from a young man who received the YFV17D yellow fever vaccine.

V and J are TRBV30 and TRBJ1-2; D is possibly TRBD1 (6 bases). Trimming took 2 bases from V and 5 from J, leaving 15 bases between them. In germline, CDR1 is GTSNPN, CDR2 SVGIG (reference sequence). CDR3 length: 14 amino acids. The CDR3 spells CAWSPEGGFYGYTF. The CDR3 coding sequence is TGTGCCTGGAGTCCGGAAGGGGGATTTTATGGCTACACCTTC.

This clonotype was seen at least ten times. V usage is TRBV5-1 and J usage is TRBJ1-1; tentatively, D is TRBD1 (5 bases). Germline V gene lookup returns CDR1 SGHRS and CDR2 YFSETQ. Trimming left V 3 bases short and J 1 base short, with 10 bases between. The CDR3 has 14 residues. CDR3 in amino acids: CASSWDGENTEAFF. The CDR3 nucleotides are TGCGCCAGCAGCTGGGACGGAGAGAACACTGAAGCTTTCTTT.

On this clonotype: This may come from a read error, since a much larger clone is one base off. CDR3 loop: CASSLQEETQYF. CDR3 DNA sequence: TGTGCCAGCAGCTTACAGGAAGAGACCCAGTACTTC. This chain joins TRBV7-2 and TRBJ2-5; D is uncertain. V was clipped by 2 bases and J by 3 bases, with 4 bases between them. Germline CDR1 reads SGHTA; CDR2 reads FQGNSA. CDR3 length: 12 residues.

This chain joins TRBV28 and TRBJ1-4, with 7 bases matching TRBD1. The length of the CDR3 is 14 residues. The J segment lost 7 bases and the V segment lost 4 bases, leaving 6 bases of the junction unmatched. The germline V gene encodes CDR1 MDHEN and CDR2 SYDVKM. CDR3 sequence reads: CASSSGQEGEKLFF. DNA of the CDR3: TGTGCCAGCAGTTCCGGACAGGAAGGTGAAAAACTGTTTTTT.

The gene calls are TRBV7-2 and TRBJ2-3; D is possibly TRBD1 or TRBD2 (6 bases each). The ends were cut back, 1 base at V and 2 bases at J, with 13 bases in the middle. The CDR3 has 16 residues. Looked up from germline, CDR1 is SGHTA and CDR2 is FQGNSA. The CDR3, as DNA: TGTGCCAGCAGCTTAGGGTCGGGGGCCGACACAGATACGCAGTATTTT. This codes for CASSLGSGADTDTQYF.